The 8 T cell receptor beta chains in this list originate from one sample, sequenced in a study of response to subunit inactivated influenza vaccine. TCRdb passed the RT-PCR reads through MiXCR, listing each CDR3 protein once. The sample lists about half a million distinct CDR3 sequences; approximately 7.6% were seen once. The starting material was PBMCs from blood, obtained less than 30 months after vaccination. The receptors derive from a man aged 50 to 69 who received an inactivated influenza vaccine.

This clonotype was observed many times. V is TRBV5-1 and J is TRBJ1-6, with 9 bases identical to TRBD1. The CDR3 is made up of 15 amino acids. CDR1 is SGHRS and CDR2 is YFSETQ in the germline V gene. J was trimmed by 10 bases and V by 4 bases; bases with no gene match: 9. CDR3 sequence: CASSLKGQGSSPLHF. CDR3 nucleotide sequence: TGCGCCAGCAGCCTAAAGGGACAGGGCAGCTCACCCCTCCACTTT.

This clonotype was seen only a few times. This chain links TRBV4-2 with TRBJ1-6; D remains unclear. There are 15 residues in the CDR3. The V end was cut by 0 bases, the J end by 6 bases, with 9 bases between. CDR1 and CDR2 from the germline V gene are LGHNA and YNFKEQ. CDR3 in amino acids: CASSQEAGLNSPLHF. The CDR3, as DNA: TGTGCCAGCAGCCAAGAGGCAGGACTTAATTCACCCCTCCACTTT.

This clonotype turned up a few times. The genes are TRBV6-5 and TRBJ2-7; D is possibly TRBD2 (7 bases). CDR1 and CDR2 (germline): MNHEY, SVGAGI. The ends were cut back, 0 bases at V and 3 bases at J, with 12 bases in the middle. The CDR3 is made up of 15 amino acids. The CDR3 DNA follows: TGTGCCAGCAGTTACTCGACGGGGGGCAGCTACGAGCAGTACTTC. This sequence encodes CASSYSTGGSYEQYF.

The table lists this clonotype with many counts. The CDR3 bases are TGCGCCAGCAGCCAAGAGCCGGACAGAGGGTCCAAAAACATTCAGTACTTC. Protein product: CASSQEPDRGSKNIQYF. The chain joins TRBV4-3 to TRBJ2-4; a possible D gene is TRBD1 (6 bases). V lost 0 bases and J lost 2, with 14 bases in between. The CDR3 length is 17 residues. Germline V gene data show CDR1 as LGHNA and CDR2 as YSLEER.

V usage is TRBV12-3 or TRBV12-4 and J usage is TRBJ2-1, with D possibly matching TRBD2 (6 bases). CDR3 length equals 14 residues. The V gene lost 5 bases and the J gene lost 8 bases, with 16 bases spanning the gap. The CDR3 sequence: CASSLRMEGYEQFF. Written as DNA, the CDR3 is TGTGCCAGCAGTCTCCGCATGGAGGGGTATGAGCAGTTCTTC.

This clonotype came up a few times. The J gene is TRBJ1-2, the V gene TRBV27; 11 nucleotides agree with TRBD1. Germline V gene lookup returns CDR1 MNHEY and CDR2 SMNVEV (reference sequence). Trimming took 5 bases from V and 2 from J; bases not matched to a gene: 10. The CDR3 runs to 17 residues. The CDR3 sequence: CASSRSGTGGTNYGYTF. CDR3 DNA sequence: TGTGCCAGCAGTAGATCCGGGACAGGGGGGACCAACTATGGCTACACCTTC.

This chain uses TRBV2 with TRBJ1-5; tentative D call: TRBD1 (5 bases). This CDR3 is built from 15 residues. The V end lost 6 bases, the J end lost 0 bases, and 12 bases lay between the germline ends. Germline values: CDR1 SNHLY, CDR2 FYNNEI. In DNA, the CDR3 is TGTGCCAGCAGGACTATGACAGATAGCAATCAGCCCCAGCATTTT. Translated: CASRTMTDSNQPQHF.

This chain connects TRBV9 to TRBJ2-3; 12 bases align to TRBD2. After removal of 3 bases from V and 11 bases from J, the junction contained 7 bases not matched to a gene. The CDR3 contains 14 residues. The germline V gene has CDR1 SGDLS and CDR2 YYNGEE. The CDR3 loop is CASSAGLAGPEQYF. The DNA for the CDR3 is TGTGCCAGCAGCGCCGGACTAGCGGGGCCTGAGCAGTATTTT.